The 25 T cell receptor beta chains below come from one sample, sequenced in a study of PD-1 blockade in classical Hodgkin lymphoma. There was relapse after autologous stem cell transplantation in every patient, and there was variation in brentuximab vedotin exposure. The data were produced by immunoSEQ multiplex PCR, yet TCRdb's version contains in-frame clones alone and is incomplete. The sample lists about 84,000 clones, approximately 88% occurring once. Sequencing was performed on peripheral blood mononuclear cells (PBMCs), taken at baseline. The source is a human donor with classical Hodgkin lymphoma.

The chain links TRBV27 to TRBJ2-1; 9 nucleotides align to TRBD2. V lost 6 bases, J lost 6 bases, and 9 bases stayed unmatched. The length of the CDR3 is 15 residues. Germline CDR1 and CDR2: MNHEY and SMNVEV (reference sequence). The CDR3 coding sequence is TGTGCCAGCAGCTCGGGACTAGCAAAGGTCAATGAGCAGTTCTTC. Amino acid sequence: CASSSGLAKVNEQFF.

This rearrangement joins TRBV25-1 to TRBJ1-6; possibly TRBD1 for D (5 bases). Germline CDR1 reads MGHDK; CDR2 reads SYGVNS. V gave up 3 bases and J gave up 7 bases, with 7 bases separating them. The CDR3 is 13 amino acids. This CDR3 is CASSDRANSPLHF. In DNA, the CDR3 is TGTGCCAGCAGTGACAGGGCCAATTCACCCCTCCACTTT.

This chain's CDR3 is CASSREGLEQFF. CDR3 bases: TGTGCCAGCAGCCGAGAAGGACTAGAGCAGTTCTTC. J is TRBJ2-1 and V is TRBV14; D perhaps matches TRBD2 (6 bases). Germline V gene data show CDR1 as SGHDN and CDR2 as FVKESK. The germline V and J ends were trimmed by 4 bases and 10 bases, with 11 bases remaining between them. The CDR3 totals 12 residues. Variable domain in full (rest from reference TRBV14 and TRBJ2-1): EAGVTQFPSHSVIEKGQTVTLRCDPISGHDNLYWYRRVMGKEIKFLLHFVKESKQDESGMPNNRFLAERTGGTYSTLKVQPAELEDSGVYFCASSREGLEQFFGPGTRLTVL.

V usage is TRBV4-3 and J usage is TRBJ2-7; D not resolved. CDR1 is LGHNA and CDR2 is YSLEER in the germline V gene. This CDR3 has 13 amino acids. Trimming removed 3 bases from V and 6 bases from J, with 12 bases in between. The CDR3 spells CASSQGWGSEQYF. CDR3 DNA: TGCGCCAGCAGCCAGGGATGGGGTTCCGAGCAGTACTTC.

This CDR3 is CASSSRIADRGRADTQYF. CDR3 DNA: TGTGCCAGCAGCTCCAGAATTGCGGACAGGGGCAGGGCAGATACGCAGTATTTT. The chain is built from TRBV7-9 and TRBJ2-3; 9 positions match TRBD1. V shed 4 bases, J shed 4 bases, and the junction held 15 bases outside the gene matches. Germline V gene lookup returns CDR1 SEHNR and CDR2 FQNEAQ (reference sequence). The CDR3 has 18 residues.

A word on this clone: The limits of the CDR3 on the DNA are not certain, so only TCRdb's listed CDR3 is given. V usage is TRBV6-1 and J usage is TRBJ1-2; no DNA check was done on the table's D call, TRBD1. The CDR3 spans 12 amino acids, including both terminal residues. Germline V lookup: CDR1 MNHNS, CDR2 SASEGT. The CDR3 sequence: CASSEWGTGTTF.

The table lists this clone with a count of one. The V and J genes are TRBV7-2 and TRBJ1-4; 7 bases agree with TRBD1. The CDR3 is made up of 14 amino acids. Germline lookup yields CDR1 SGHTA and CDR2 FQGNSA. Trimming at V came to 5 bases and at J to 4 bases, leaving 4 bases not matched to a gene. CDR3 region: CASSVGQLNEKLFF. The CDR3 DNA follows: TGTGCCAGCAGCGTGGGACAGCTTAATGAAAAACTGTTTTTT.

This clone was picked up one time. The rearrangement uses TRBV15 and TRBJ1-4, with D maybe TRBD1 (5 bases). The CDR3 sequence is 13 residues long. V lost 3 bases to trimming and J lost 8 bases, with 10 bases between them. Germline-derived CDR1 and CDR2 are LNHNV and YYDKDF (reference sequence). In DNA, the CDR3 is TGTGCCACCAGCAGGGACATTGGCGAAAAACTGTTTTTT. It codes for CATSRDIGEKLFF.

The chain has TRBV4-1 and TRBJ2-2, with D perhaps TRBD1 (5 bases). Germline CDR1 reads MGHRA; CDR2 reads YSYEKL. The germline V and J ends were trimmed by 0 bases and 5 bases, with 10 bases remaining between them. There are 15 residues in the CDR3. Written as DNA, the CDR3 is TGCGCCAGCAGCCAAGAGGTACAGGTTACCGGGGAGCTGTTTTTT. Translation gives CASSQEVQVTGELFF.

The chain links TRBV18 to TRBJ2-7, with TRBD2 identical over 12 bases. The CDR3 consists of 14 residues. Trimming at V came to 5 bases and at J to 5 bases, leaving 4 bases not matched to a gene. The germline gives CDR1 KGHSH, CDR2 LQKENI. CDR3 protein: CASSSSSGRDEQYF. CDR3 DNA: TGTGCCAGCTCATCATCTAGCGGGAGGGACGAGCAGTACTTC.

This chain joins TRBV9 and TRBJ2-5; D is possibly TRBD2 (5 bases). Matching the DNA end better, TRBJ2-7 makes the J call doubtful. Germline CDR1 reads SGDLS; CDR2 reads YYNGEE. This CDR3 is 14 amino acids long. Written as DNA, the CDR3 is TGTGCCAGCAGCGTAGGAGGACTGTCCTACGAGCAGTACTTC. Translated: CASSVGGLSYEQYF.

The gene calls are TRBV27 and TRBJ2-2; D is undetermined. Germline CDR1 reads MNHEY; CDR2 reads SMNVEV (reference sequence). The CDR3 covers 13 residues. V was clipped by 8 bases and J by 7 bases, with 14 bases between them. The CDR3 region is CASGSLGVGELFF. CDR3 nucleotides: TGTGCCAGCGGATCGCTCGGTGTCGGGGAGCTGTTTTTT.

The chain links TRBV30 to TRBJ2-7; D perhaps matches TRBD2 (5 bases). V was trimmed by 5 bases and J by 0 bases, leaving 17 bases between them. Looked up from germline, CDR1 is GTSNPN and CDR2 is SVGIG (reference sequence). The CDR3 totals 15 residues. Written as DNA, the CDR3 is TGTGCCTGGGGTGGGGAGATGGTCAGCTCCTACGAGCAGTACTTC. Protein sequence: CAWGGEMVSSYEQYF.

This chain links TRBV19 with TRBJ2-1; 10 nucleotides line up with TRBD2. The CDR3 runs to 14 residues. Trimming took 2 bases from V and 9 from J; bases not matched to a gene: 4. Germline values: CDR1 LNHDA, CDR2 SQIVND (reference sequence). The CDR3 nucleotides are TGTGCCAGTAGTATAACTAGCGGGAATAGTGAGCAGTTCTTC. This encodes CASSITSGNSEQFF.

This clone was observed once. The chain carries TRBV13 and TRBJ2-7; D call uncertain. The CDR3 is made up of 14 amino acids. Germline assignment: CDR1 PRHDT and CDR2 FYEKMQ (reference sequence). The V gene lost 5 bases and the J gene lost 2 bases, with 13 bases spanning the gap. The CDR3 sequence: CASSPRSGTYEQYF. DNA of the CDR3: TGTGCCAGCAGCCCCCGGTCTGGGACCTACGAGCAGTACTTC.

The chain combines TRBV19 with TRBJ2-3, with D uncertain. CDR1 is LNHDA and CDR2 is SQIVND in the germline V gene (reference sequence). CDR3 length: 15 residues. The germline V and J ends were trimmed by 7 bases and 2 bases, with 16 bases remaining between them. Here the CDR3 reads CASTGIGGYTDTQYF. CDR3 DNA: TGTGCCAGTACCGGAATAGGCGGATACACAGATACGCAGTATTTT.

About this clone itself: Other DNA sequences in the sample encode the same CDR3. This rearrangement joins TRBV27 to TRBJ2-1; D is unresolved. Looked up from germline, CDR1 is MNHEY and CDR2 is SMNVEV (reference sequence). CDR3 size: 11 residues. V dropped 1 base and J dropped 5 bases, with 0 bases sitting between them. The CDR3 region is CASSLYNEQFF. The CDR3, as DNA: TGTGCCAGCAGTTTATACAATGAGCAGTTCTTC.

The chain employs TRBV28 and TRBJ1-1; D possibly corresponds to TRBD1 (5 bases). The CDR3 spans 12 residues. Trimming shortened V by 6 bases and J by 10 bases, and 15 bases separated the two germline ends. The germline gives CDR1 MDHEN, CDR2 SYDVKM. The DNA for the CDR3 is TGTGCCAGCAGGACTGGGGGGAGGGGAGCTTTCTTT. This sequence encodes CASRTGGRGAFF.

The V and J genes are TRBV4-2 and TRBJ1-2; D might be TRBD1 (5 bases). Per the germline V gene, CDR1 is LGHNA and CDR2 is YNFKEQ. The CDR3 is 17 amino acids. The germline V and J ends were trimmed by 0 bases and 4 bases, with 18 bases remaining between them. The CDR3 bases are TGTGCCAGCAGCCAAGATTCGGTTACAGGCGTGACCTATGGCTACACCTTC. It is translated as CASSQDSVTGVTYGYTF.

This sequence joins TRBV28 and TRBJ2-4; D possibly uses TRBD1 or TRBD2 (6 bases each). The CDR3 is 15 amino acids. The germline V and J ends were trimmed by 5 bases and 7 bases, with 18 bases remaining between them. Germline V lookup: CDR1 MDHEN, CDR2 SYDVKM. This CDR3 is CASSRGVEKINIQYF. The CDR3 nucleotides read TGTGCCAGCAGTAGGGGGGTCGAAAAAATTAACATTCAGTACTTC.

This clone was detected only once. V usage is TRBV28 and J usage is TRBJ2-7; perhaps TRBD1 as D (5 bases). There are 13 residues in the CDR3. Germline values: CDR1 MDHEN, CDR2 SYDVKM. Trimming shortened V by 5 bases and J by 0 bases, and 8 bases separated the two germline ends. The DNA for the CDR3 is TGTGCCAGCAGTAGGGGTTTCTCCTACGAGCAGTACTTC. As protein: CASSRGFSYEQYF.

This chain joins TRBV6-1 and TRBJ1-5, with D unresolved. This CDR3 has 14 amino acids. Per germline, CDR1 MNHNS and CDR2 SASEGT. V lost 7 bases to trimming and J lost 4 bases, with 14 bases between them. The CDR3 loop reads CASNDRVPNQPQHF. The DNA for the CDR3 is TGTGCCAGCAACGATAGGGTCCCGAATCAGCCCCAGCATTTT.

The gene calls are TRBV6-1 and TRBJ2-7; D perhaps matches TRBD1 (6 bases). The CDR3 extends over 14 amino acids. CDR1 and CDR2 from the germline V gene are MNHNS and SASEGT. The ends were cut back, 6 bases at V and 6 bases at J, with 18 bases in the middle. CDR3 in DNA: TGTGCCAGCAGGGACTGGCAAGAGGGGGTCGAGCAGTACTTC. It is translated as CASRDWQEGVEQYF.

This chain uses TRBV2 with TRBJ2-5; D is uncertain. The V end was cut by 5 bases, the J end by 0 bases, with 10 bases between. Germline CDR1 is SNHLY and CDR2 is FYNNEI. The CDR3 is made up of 14 amino acids. In nucleotides, the CDR3 is TGTGCCAGCAGTCGAACCCAAAACCAAGAGACCCAGTACTTC. This sequence encodes CASSRTQNQETQYF. Variable domain in full (rest from reference TRBV2 and TRBJ2-5): EPEVTQTPSHQVTQMGQEVILRCVPISNHLYFYWYRQILGQKVEFLVSFYNNEISEKSEIFDDQFSVERPDGSNFTLKIRSTKLEDSAMYFCASSRTQNQETQYFGPGTRLLVL.

This chain uses TRBV5-4 with TRBJ2-5; D assignment may be TRBD1 or TRBD2 (5 bases each). Germline lookup yields CDR1 SGHNT and CDR2 YYREEE (reference sequence). The CDR3 is 15 amino acids. V gave up 4 bases and J gave up 5 bases, with 18 bases separating them. CDR3 nucleotide sequence: TGTGCCAGCAGCACCTCCGGGACCCCCCGGGAGACCCAGTACTTC. Protein: CASSTSGTPRETQYF.